The rows below give T cell receptor beta chains drawn from one sample of a study of blood T cell repertoires in COVID-19. TCRdb's copy holds only in-frame clones and misses some; the assay was immunoSEQ multiplex PCR. The table has about 280,000 clones, 70% to 90% seen once. Specimen: peripheral blood. These receptors came from a woman in her 70s with COVID-19, enrolled during active disease. Both conserved end residues are part of each CDR3. The D gene is left open where the match is weak. Only some rows state a clone size, as once, few, many or a class for expanded clones.

d_gene: -; abundance: -; j_gene: TRBJ1-1; v_gene: TRBV6-2/TRBV6-3; CDR3nt: TGTGCCAGCAGTCCGTTGGTCGGTCGGACTGAAGCTTTCTTT; CDR3aa: CASSPLVGRTEAFF
d_gene: -; abundance: -; j_gene: TRBJ2-3; v_gene: TRBV2; CDR3nt: TGTGCCAGCAGTGAAGCTCTCTTGACAGATACGCAGTATTTT; CDR3aa: CASSEALLTDTQYF
d_gene: TRBD2; abundance: -; j_gene: TRBJ2-3; v_gene: TRBV6-5; CDR3nt: TGTGCCAGCAGTTACCGGGGGGGGCTCACAGATACGCAGTATTTT; CDR3aa: CASSYRGGLTDTQYF
d_gene: -; abundance: once; j_gene: TRBJ2-5; v_gene: TRBV27; CDR3nt: TGTGCCAGCAGTTTCCTAGCCTACCAAGAGACCCAGTACTTC; CDR3aa: CASSFLAYQETQYF
d_gene: TRBD1; abundance: -; j_gene: TRBJ1-1; v_gene: TRBV6-5; CDR3nt: TGTGCCAGCAGTACCTACAGGGGGAAGGACACTGAAGCTTTCTTT; CDR3aa: CASSTYRGKDTEAFF
d_gene: -; abundance: once; j_gene: TRBJ1-2; v_gene: TRBV19; CDR3nt: TGTGCCAGTAACCCGGGGGGGGGACGGAACTATGGCTACACCTTC; CDR3aa: CASNPGGGRNYGYTF
d_gene: TRBD1; abundance: -; j_gene: TRBJ2-7; v_gene: TRBV30; CDR3nt: TGTGCCTGGAACTACCAGGGGGTTCACGAGCAGTACTTC; CDR3aa: CAWNYQGVHEQYF
d_gene: TRBD1; abundance: -; j_gene: TRBJ1-2; v_gene: TRBV24-1; CDR3nt: TGTGCCACCGGCGGAGGGACAGGGATCGGCGGCTACACCTTC; CDR3aa: CATGGGTGIGGYTF
d_gene: TRBD1; abundance: -; j_gene: TRBJ1-4; v_gene: TRBV5-6; CDR3nt: TGTGCCAGCAGCTCCCAGGGGGCTTCTAATGAAAAACTGTTTTTT; CDR3aa: CASSSQGASNEKLFF
d_gene: -; abundance: -; j_gene: TRBJ1-1; v_gene: TRBV19; CDR3nt: TGTGCCAGTAGTATTGTTGACAGAGGAAACACTGAAGCTTTCTTT; CDR3aa: CASSIVDRGNTEAFF
d_gene: TRBD1; abundance: -; j_gene: TRBJ1-4; v_gene: TRBV5-1; CDR3nt: TGCGCCAGCAGCTCAGGACAGGATTATGAAAAACTGTTTTTT; CDR3aa: CASSSGQDYEKLFF
d_gene: -; abundance: -; j_gene: TRBJ1-4; v_gene: TRBV21-1; CDR3nt: TGTGCCAGCAGGAGGGGGCGGGCTAATGAAAAACTGTTTTTT; CDR3aa: CASRRGRANEKLFF
d_gene: -; abundance: once; j_gene: TRBJ2-7; v_gene: TRBV6-5; CDR3nt: TGTGCGGCAAAAGGGGACACAACCTACGAGCAGTACTTC; CDR3aa: CAAKGDTTYEQYF
d_gene: TRBD1; abundance: once; j_gene: TRBJ2-1; v_gene: TRBV19; CDR3nt: TGTGCCAGTACCCCAATGGGACAGGGGGCCAATGAGCAGTTCTTC; CDR3aa: CASTPMGQGANEQFF